This TCR beta chain was recorded in a study of T cell responses to AZD1222 COVID-19 vaccine. General observations from the study: Only after the peak T cell response were repertoires sampled. Donors were mostly white British, more females; clonal diversity possibly underestimated. Just six AZD1222 recipients tested seropositive at baseline.

Assay: immunoSEQ multiplex PCR; the TCRdb copy retains only in-frame clones and omits some. In the table there are 150,000 to 200,000 clones, just under 90% of which are singletons. Regarding this clone: Its antigen is still unknown.

Germline assignment: CDR1 MNHEY and CDR2 SMNVEV (reference sequence). This CDR3 is 15 amino acids long. Between the trimmed V and J ends, which lost 5 bases and 1 base, there was a span of 15 bases. The source is an adult who received the MenACWY meningococcal vaccine as a control. The sequences come from peripheral blood, collected 28 days after the second dose of the MenACWY control vaccine. This chain connects TRBV27 to TRBJ2-7, with D uncertain. CDR3: CASSPLRVGSYEQYF. The CDR3 nucleotides are TGTGCCAGCAGTCCCCTTAGGGTTGGATCCTACGAGCAGTACTTC.